One and the same sample provided the 11 T cell receptor beta chains below, sequenced in a study of human T cells and chemical hapten exposure. Time point: pre-sensitization, week 0. The treatment denotes: therapeutic diphenylcyclopropenone sensitization with weekly scalp DPC. It was unfractionated whole blood from which total RNA was extracted. From the RACE reads, TCRdb called clonotypes with MiXCR, one entry per CDR3 protein. The data show 35,000 to 45,000 distinct CDR3 sequences, roughly an eighth seen once. Here the sequenced sample was whole blood, taken in connection with sensitization to the hapten diphenylcyclopropenone (DPC). These receptors were taken from a woman in her thirties or forties with alopecia areata. Some clones in this sample may be carry-over from other donors' samples.

This chain connects TRBV3-1 to TRBJ1-6; D perhaps matches TRBD1 (5 bases). V gave up 1 base and J gave up 9 bases, with 10 bases separating them. Germline V lookup: CDR1 LGHDT, CDR2 YNNKEL (reference sequence). The CDR3 contains 14 residues. In DNA, the CDR3 is TGTGCCAGCAGCCAAGTTCCGGGGGGTTCACCCCTCCACTTT. The encoded protein is CASSQVPGGSPLHF.

The gene calls are TRBV6-6 and TRBJ2-6, with TRBD1 matching over 9 bases. The CDR3 runs 18 residues. V was clipped by 6 bases and J by 0 bases; unmatched bases: 9. CDR1 MNHNY and CDR2 SVGAGI come from the germline V gene (reference sequence). CDR3 bases: TGTGCCAGCAGGCGGGACAGGGCCTCCGCCTCTGGGGCCAACGTCCTGACTTTC. Translated: CASRRDRASASGANVLTF.

Many counts were recorded for this clonotype. The chain couples TRBV11-3 to TRBJ1-1; TRBD1 might be the D (6 bases). Per the germline V gene, CDR1 is SGHNT and CDR2 is YENEEA. The CDR3 is 16 residues long. Trimming took off 1 base at V and 3 bases at J, with 15 bases between the two ends. The CDR3 coding sequence is TGTGCCAGCAGCTTAGGGTTGGGGGGCTCGTACACTGAAGCTTTCTTT. Protein product: CASSLGLGGSYTEAFF.

This clonotype was seen many times. The chain has TRBV28 and TRBJ1-4; TRBD1 is a possible D gene (5 bases). V gave up 1 base and J gave up 4 bases, with 16 bases separating them. Germline assignment: CDR1 MDHEN and CDR2 SYDVKM. The CDR3 extends over 17 amino acids. CDR3 protein: CASSLFFRVQGNEKLFF. CDR3 nucleotide sequence: TGTGCCAGCAGTTTATTCTTTCGGGTTCAGGGTAATGAAAAACTGTTTTTT.

This clonotype was seen at least ten times. V and J are TRBV7-9 and TRBJ1-4; D remains ambiguous. The germline CDR1 and CDR2 sequences are SEHNR and FQNEAQ (reference sequence). The V gene lost 3 bases and the J gene lost 0 bases, with 14 bases spanning the gap. The CDR3 length is 17 residues. CDR3: CASSLAARLATNEKLFF. The DNA for the CDR3 is TGTGCCAGCAGCTTGGCAGCCCGCCTTGCAACTAATGAAAAACTGTTTTTT.

This clonotype has a handful of counts. The V call is TRBV18, the J call TRBJ2-3; D remains ambiguous. V lost 1 base, J lost 2 bases, and 7 bases lay in between. The CDR3 runs to 14 residues. Germline-derived CDR1 and CDR2 are KGHSH and LQKENI. CDR3 sequence reads: CASSPLRNTDTQYF. DNA for the CDR3: TGTGCCAGCTCACCACTCCGGAACACAGATACGCAGTATTTT.

This clonotype was recorded at least ten times. This chain uses TRBV12-3 or TRBV12-4 with TRBJ2-1, with D possibly being TRBD2 (7 bases). Trimming took 6 bases from V and 0 from J, leaving 24 bases between them. This CDR3 spans 19 amino acids. The CDR3 is CASSHPSRGGGSSYNEQFF. The CDR3 DNA reads TGTGCCAGCAGCCACCCCTCCCGGGGAGGGGGGAGCTCCTACAATGAGCAGTTCTTC.

The sample holds a few counts of this clonotype. This chain connects TRBV7-2 to TRBJ2-3; D gene ambiguous. Trimming cost V 5 bases and J 7 bases, with 7 bases left between them. Germline CDR1 SGHTA, CDR2 FQGNSA. The CDR3 has 11 residues. Written as DNA, the CDR3 is TGTGCCAGCAGCCCCGGAAATACGCAGTATTTT. It translates to CASSPGNTQYF.

There are many counts of this clonotype. This chain uses TRBV5-1 with TRBJ1-6; tentative D call: TRBD1 (6 bases). V dropped 0 bases and J dropped 0 bases, with 13 bases sitting between them. The CDR3 covers 18 residues. CDR1 and CDR2 from the germline V gene are SGHRS and YFSETQ. CDR3 DNA sequence: TGCGCCAGCAGCTTGGCCGGACAGACGAGCTCCTATAATTCACCCCTCCACTTT. It is translated as CASSLAGQTSSYNSPLHF.

This clonotype came up a few times. The V call is TRBV11-1, the J call TRBJ2-2; D gene unclear. The germline V gene has CDR1 SGHAT and CDR2 FQDESV (reference sequence). The CDR3 length is 13 residues. Deletions cut 2 bases from V and 4 bases from J, with 5 bases between. The CDR3 DNA sequence: TGTGCCAGCAGCTTATACGGCACCGGGGAGCTGTTTTTT. This gives the protein CASSLYGTGELFF.

This clonotype was recorded at least ten times. A read error may produce the germline difference seen at one junction end. The rearrangement uses TRBV10-1 and TRBJ2-2, with 11 bases fitting TRBD2. From germline, CDR1 is WNHNN and CDR2 SYGVQD (reference sequence). The CDR3 sequence is 13 residues long. The CDR3 DNA reads TGCGCCGGCAGACTAGCGGGAACAAGGGAGCTGTTTTTT. Protein product: CAGRLAGTRELFF.